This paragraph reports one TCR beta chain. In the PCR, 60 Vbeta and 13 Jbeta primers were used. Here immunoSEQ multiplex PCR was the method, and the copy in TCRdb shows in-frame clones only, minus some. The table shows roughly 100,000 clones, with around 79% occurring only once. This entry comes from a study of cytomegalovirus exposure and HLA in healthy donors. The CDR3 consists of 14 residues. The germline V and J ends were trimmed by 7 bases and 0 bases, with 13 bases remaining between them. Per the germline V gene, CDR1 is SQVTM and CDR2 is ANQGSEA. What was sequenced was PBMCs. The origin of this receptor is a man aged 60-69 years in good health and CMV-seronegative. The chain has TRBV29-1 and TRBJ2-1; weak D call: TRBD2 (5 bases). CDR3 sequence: CSAKLGSSYNEQFF. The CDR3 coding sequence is TGCAGCGCTAAACTAGGGAGCTCCTACAATGAGCAGTTCTTC.